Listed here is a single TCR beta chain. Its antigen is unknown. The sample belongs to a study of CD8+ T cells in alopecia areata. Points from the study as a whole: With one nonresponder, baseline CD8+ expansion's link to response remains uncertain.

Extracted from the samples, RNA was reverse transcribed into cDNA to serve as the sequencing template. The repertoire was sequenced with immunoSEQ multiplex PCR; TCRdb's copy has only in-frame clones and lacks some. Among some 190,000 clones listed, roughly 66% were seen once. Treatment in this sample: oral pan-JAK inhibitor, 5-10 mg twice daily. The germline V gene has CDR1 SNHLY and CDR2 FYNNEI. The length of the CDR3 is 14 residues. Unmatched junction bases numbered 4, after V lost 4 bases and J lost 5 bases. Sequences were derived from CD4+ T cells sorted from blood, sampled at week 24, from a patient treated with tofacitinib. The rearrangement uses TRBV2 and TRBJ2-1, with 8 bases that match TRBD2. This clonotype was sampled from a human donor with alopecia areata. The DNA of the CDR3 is TGTGCCAGCAGTGGCGGGGGGCCTAACAATGAGCAGTTCTTC. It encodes CASSGGGPNNEQFF.